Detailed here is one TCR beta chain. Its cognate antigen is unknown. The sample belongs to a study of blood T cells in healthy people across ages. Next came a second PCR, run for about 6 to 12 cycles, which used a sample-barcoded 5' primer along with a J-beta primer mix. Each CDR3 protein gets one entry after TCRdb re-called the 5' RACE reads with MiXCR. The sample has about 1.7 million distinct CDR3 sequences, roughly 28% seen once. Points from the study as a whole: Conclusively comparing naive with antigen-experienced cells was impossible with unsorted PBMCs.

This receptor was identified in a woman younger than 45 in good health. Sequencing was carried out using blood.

The chain's CDR3 is CAISEPGDGYTF. The CDR3 bases are TGTGCCATCAGTGAGCCTGGGGATGGCTACACCTTC. The V gene is TRBV10-3, the J gene TRBJ1-2; D remains unclear. The CDR3 length is 12 residues. V shed 2 bases and J shed 6 bases, with 7 bases lying between them. Germline loops: CDR1 ENHRY, CDR2 SYGVKD.